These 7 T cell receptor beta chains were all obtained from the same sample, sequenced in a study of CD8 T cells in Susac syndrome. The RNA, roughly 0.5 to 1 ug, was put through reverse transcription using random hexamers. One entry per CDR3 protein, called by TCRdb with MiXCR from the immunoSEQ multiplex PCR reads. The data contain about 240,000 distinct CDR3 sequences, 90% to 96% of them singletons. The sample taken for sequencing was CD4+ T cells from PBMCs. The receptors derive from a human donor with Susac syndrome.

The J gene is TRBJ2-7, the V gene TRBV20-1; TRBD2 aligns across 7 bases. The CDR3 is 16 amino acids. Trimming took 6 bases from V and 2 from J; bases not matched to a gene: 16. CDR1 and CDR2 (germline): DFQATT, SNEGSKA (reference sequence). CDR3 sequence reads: CSASFGGRGIPYEQYF. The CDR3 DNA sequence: TGCAGTGCCTCCTTCGGGGGGAGAGGTATTCCCTACGAGCAGTACTTC.

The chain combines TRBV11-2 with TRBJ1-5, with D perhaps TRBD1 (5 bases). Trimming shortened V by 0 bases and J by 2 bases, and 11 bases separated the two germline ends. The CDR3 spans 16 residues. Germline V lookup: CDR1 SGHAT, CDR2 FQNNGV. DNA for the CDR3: TGTGCCAGCAGCTTAGACGGGGGAGTTGGCAATCAGCCCCAGCATTTT. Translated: CASSLDGGVGNQPQHF. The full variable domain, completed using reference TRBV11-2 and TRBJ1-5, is EAGVAQSPRYKIIEKRQSVAFWCNPISGHATLYWYQQILGQGPKLLIQFQNNGVVDDSQLPKDRFSAERLKGVDSTLKIQPAKLEDSAVYLCASSLDGGVGNQPQHFGDGTRLSIL.

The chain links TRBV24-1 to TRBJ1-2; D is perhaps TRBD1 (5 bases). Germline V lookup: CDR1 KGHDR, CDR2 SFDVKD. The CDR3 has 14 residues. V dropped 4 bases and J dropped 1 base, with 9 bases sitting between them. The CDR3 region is CATSDQGGNYGYTF. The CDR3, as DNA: TGTGCCACCAGTGACCAGGGAGGTAACTATGGCTACACCTTC.

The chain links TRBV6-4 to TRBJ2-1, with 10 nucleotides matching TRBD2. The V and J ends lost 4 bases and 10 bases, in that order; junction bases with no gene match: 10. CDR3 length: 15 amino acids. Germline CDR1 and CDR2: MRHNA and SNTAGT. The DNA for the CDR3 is TGTGCCAGCAGTGCTAGCGGGAGCGTCCTCAGGGAGCAGTTCTTC. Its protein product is CASSASGSVLREQFF.

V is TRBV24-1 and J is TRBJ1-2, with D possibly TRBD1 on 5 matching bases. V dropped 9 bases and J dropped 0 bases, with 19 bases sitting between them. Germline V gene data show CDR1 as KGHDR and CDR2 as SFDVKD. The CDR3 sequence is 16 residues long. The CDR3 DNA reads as TGTGCCACCTCTGGACACCCAGACAAATCTAACTATGGCTACACCTTC. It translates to CATSGHPDKSNYGYTF.

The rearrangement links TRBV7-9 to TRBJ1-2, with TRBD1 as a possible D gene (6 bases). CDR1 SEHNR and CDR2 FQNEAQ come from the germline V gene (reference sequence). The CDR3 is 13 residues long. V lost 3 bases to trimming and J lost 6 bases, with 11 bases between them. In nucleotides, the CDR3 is TGTGCCAGCAGCTTGGGACATCTCGATGGCTACACCTTC. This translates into CASSLGHLDGYTF.

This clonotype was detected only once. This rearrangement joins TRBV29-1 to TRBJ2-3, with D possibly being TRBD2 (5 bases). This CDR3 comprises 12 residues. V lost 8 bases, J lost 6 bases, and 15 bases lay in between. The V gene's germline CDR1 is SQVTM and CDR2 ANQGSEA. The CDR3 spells CSPLGIGDTQYF. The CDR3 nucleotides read TGCAGCCCACTCGGGATAGGGGATACGCAGTATTTT.